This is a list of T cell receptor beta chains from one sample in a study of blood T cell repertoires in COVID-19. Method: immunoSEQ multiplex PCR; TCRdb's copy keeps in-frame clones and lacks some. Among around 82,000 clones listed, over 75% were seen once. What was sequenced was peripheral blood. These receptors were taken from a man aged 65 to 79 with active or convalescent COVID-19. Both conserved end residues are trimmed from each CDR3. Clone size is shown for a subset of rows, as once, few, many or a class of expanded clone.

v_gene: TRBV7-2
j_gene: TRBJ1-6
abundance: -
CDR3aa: ASSLLGQGLSPLH

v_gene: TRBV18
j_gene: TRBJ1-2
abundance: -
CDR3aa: ASSHGTENGYT

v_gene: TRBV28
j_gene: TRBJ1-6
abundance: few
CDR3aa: ATSTRGIGGAPLH

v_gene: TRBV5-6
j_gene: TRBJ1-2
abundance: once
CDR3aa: ASSSPYRGYGYT

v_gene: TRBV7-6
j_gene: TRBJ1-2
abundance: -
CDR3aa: ASSSDAGQFEGYT

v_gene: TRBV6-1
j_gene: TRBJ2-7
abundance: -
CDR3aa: ASSEFLDRSYEQY

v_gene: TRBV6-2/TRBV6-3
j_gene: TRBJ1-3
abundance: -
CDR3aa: ASSRGTVGNTIY

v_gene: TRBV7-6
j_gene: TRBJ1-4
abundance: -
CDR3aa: ASSLGTGSPSIKL

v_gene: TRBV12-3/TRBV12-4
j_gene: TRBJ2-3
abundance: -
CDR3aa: ASSPSQGDTQY

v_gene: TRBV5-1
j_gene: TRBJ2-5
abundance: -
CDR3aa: ASSTTSGGYQETQY

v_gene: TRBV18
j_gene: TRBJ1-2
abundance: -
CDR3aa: ASSPSAPTRTGVSGYT

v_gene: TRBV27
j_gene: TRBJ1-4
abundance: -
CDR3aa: ASSFGTGVEKLF

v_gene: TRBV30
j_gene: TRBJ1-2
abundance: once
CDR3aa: AWSKGQGDGYT

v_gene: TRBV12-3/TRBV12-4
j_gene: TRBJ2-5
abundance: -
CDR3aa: ASSNLEKETQY

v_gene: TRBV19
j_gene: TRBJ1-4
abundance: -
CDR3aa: ASRGDEVATNEKLF

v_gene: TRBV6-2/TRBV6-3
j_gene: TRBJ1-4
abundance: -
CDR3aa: ASSGWGKEKLF

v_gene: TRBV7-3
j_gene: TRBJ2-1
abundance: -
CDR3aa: ASSPTSLRNEQF

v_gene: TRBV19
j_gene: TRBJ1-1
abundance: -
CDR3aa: ASSVDRGHTEAF